This T cell receptor (beta chain) stems from a study of identical twins. For this clonotype: Its antigen is still unknown.

The V and J ends lost 7 bases and 1 base, in that order; junction bases with no gene match: 10. The length of the CDR3 is 16 residues. TCRdb redid the calling of the 5' RACE reads with MiXCR, one entry per CDR3 protein. The profile covers about 520,000 distinct CDR3 sequences, with 22% appearing a single time and around 0.9% taken by the ten largest. Study-level points and caveats: Cross-sectional statistics, not tracking of the same donors, supported the conclusions.

This sample was also put to use in a study of T cells expressing NK-cell markers. That publication notes: 1.0-7.0% of CD8+ T cells in a handful of donors belonged to dominant NKG2C+ clonotypes.

V gene TRBV12-3 or TRBV12-4 combines with J gene TRBJ1-1; 9 bases align to TRBD1. This TCR was sampled from a woman aged 18-30 years in good health. The sample taken for sequencing was CD4+ T cells sorted from blood. CDR3 loop: CASTPGQGWGNTEAFF. CDR3 bases: TGTGCCAGCACCCCGGGACAGGGCTGGGGGAACACTGAAGCTTTCTTT.